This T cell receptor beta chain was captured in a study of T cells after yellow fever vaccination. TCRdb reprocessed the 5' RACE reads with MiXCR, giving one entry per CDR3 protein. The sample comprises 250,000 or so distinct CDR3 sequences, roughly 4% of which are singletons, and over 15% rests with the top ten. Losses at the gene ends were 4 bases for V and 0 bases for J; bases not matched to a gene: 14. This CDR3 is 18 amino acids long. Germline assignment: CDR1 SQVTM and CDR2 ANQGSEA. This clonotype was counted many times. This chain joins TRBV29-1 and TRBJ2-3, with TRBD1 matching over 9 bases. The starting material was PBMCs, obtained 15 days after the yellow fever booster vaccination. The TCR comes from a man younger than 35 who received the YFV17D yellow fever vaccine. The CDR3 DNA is TGCAGCGTTGTCCTCCGGGACAGGGAGATAATTAGCACAGATACGCAGTATTTT. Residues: CSVVLRDREIISTDTQYF.